Listed here are 21 T cell receptor beta chains from one sample, sequenced in a study of blood T cell repertoires in COVID-19. Sequencing used immunoSEQ multiplex PCR; TCRdb keeps in-frame clones, though not all of them. The repertoire consists of 100,000 to 150,000 clones, with around 85% occurring once and the leading ten covering 3.2%. The sequenced sample was peripheral blood. The origin of the receptors is an elderly woman with COVID-19, enrolled during active disease.

This clone was seen once. The CDR3 reads CASSIAGGSYNSPLHF. In DNA, the CDR3 is TGTGCCAGCAGCATCGCAGGGGGCTCCTATAATTCACCCCTCCACTTT. The J gene is TRBJ1-6, the V gene TRBV7-8; 7 bases align to TRBD1. The V segment lost 5 bases and the J segment 0 bases; nucleotides outside the gene matches: 4. This CDR3 comprises 16 residues. The germline CDR1 and CDR2 sequences are SGHVS and FQNEAQ.

J is TRBJ1-4 and V is TRBV5-4, with 7 bases that match TRBD1. Trimming at V came to 0 bases and at J to 0 bases, leaving 11 bases not matched to a gene. The CDR3 runs 19 residues. From germline, CDR1 is SGHNT and CDR2 YYREEE (reference sequence). The CDR3 protein is CASSLVRAGTVATNEKLFF. Written as DNA, the CDR3 is TGTGCCAGCAGCTTGGTCCGCGCAGGGACAGTAGCAACTAATGAAAAACTGTTTTTT.

The genes are TRBV7-2 and TRBJ2-1; D is ambiguous. Per the germline V gene, CDR1 is SGHTA and CDR2 is FQGNSA. Trimming cost V 3 bases and J 6 bases, with 9 bases left between them. CDR3 length: 13 residues. Here the CDR3 DNA reads TGTGCCAGCAGCTTCGAGGAACTCAATGAGCAGTTCTTC. Its protein is CASSFEELNEQFF.

V is TRBV3-1 (or the pseudogene TRBV3-2) and J is TRBJ2-5; D not resolved. Per germline, CDR1 LGHDT and CDR2 YNNKEL (reference sequence). This CDR3 has 12 amino acids. V was cut by 1 base and J by 5 bases, with 5 bases left in between. CDR3 residues: CASSQVLETQYF. The CDR3 DNA is TGTGCCAGCAGCCAAGTATTGGAGACCCAGTACTTC.

The V and J genes are TRBV6-5 and TRBJ2-2, with 7 bases identical to TRBD1. V trimming: 6 bases; J trimming: 6 bases; junction bases outside the gene matches: 7. The CDR3 extends over 14 amino acids. Germline V gene data show CDR1 as MNHEY and CDR2 as SVGAGI. The CDR3 region has the DNA TGTGCCAGCAGCCGGCGGCAGGGGGCCGGGGAGCTGTTTTTT. Amino acids: CASSRRQGAGELFF.

This rearrangement joins TRBV9 to TRBJ1-6; maybe TRBD1 (6 bases). CDR1 and CDR2 from the germline V gene are SGDLS and YYNGEE. V lost 0 bases to trimming and J lost 7 bases, with 11 bases between them. The CDR3 contains 15 residues. In DNA, the CDR3 is TGTGCCAGCAGCGTAGAGGGGGGGGCGAATTCACCCCTCCACTTT. Its protein is CASSVEGGANSPLHF.

This sequence joins TRBV19 and TRBJ2-7, with 14 bases aligning to TRBD2. Germline loops: CDR1 LNHDA, CDR2 SQIVND (reference sequence). This CDR3 is built from 16 residues. Unmatched junction bases numbered 5, after V lost 5 bases and J lost 2 bases. The CDR3 bases are TGTGCCAGTAGTGAGGGACTAGCGGGAGTCCCCTACGAGCAGTACTTC. Its translation: CASSEGLAGVPYEQYF.

The gene calls are TRBV10-3 and TRBJ2-1, with 10 bases fitting TRBD2. J lost 2 bases, V lost 6 bases, and 4 bases had no gene match. Looked up from germline, CDR1 is ENHRY and CDR2 is SYGVKD. The CDR3 sequence is 15 residues long. In nucleotides, the CDR3 is TGTGCCATCAGCCCAGGACTAGCGGCCTACAATGAGCAGTTCTTC. Its protein product is CAISPGLAAYNEQFF.

This chain connects TRBV6-4 to TRBJ2-7; D is uncertain. There are 12 residues in the CDR3. The V gene lost 8 bases and the J gene lost 2 bases, with 10 bases spanning the gap. Germline lookup yields CDR1 MRHNA and CDR2 SNTAGT. The CDR3 reads CASPLPTYEQYF. DNA for the CDR3: TGTGCCAGCCCACTCCCAACCTACGAGCAGTACTTC.

This clone has only a few counts. V usage is TRBV6-5 and J usage is TRBJ1-5; a possible D gene is TRBD1 (5 bases). Looked up from germline, CDR1 is MNHEY and CDR2 is SVGAGI. The germline V and J ends were trimmed by 0 bases and 11 bases, with 14 bases remaining between them. The CDR3 runs to 14 residues. The CDR3 nucleotides are TGTGCCAGCAGTTACTCCGCGGGGCTTGGAGCCCAGCATTTT. Protein product: CASSYSAGLGAQHF.

V is TRBV28 and J is TRBJ2-7; D gene uncertain. Germline V gene sequence: CDR1 MDHEN, CDR2 SYDVKM. V was clipped by 3 bases and J by 2 bases, with 8 bases between them. This CDR3 is 13 amino acids long. The CDR3 coding sequence is TGTGCCAGCAGTTTGGCGGCCCCCTACGAGCAGTACTTC. Its protein product is CASSLAAPYEQYF.

In this sample, this clone turned up a few times. V usage is TRBV28 and J usage is TRBJ1-2, with unresolved D. The CDR3 totals 17 residues. Per the germline V gene, CDR1 is MDHEN and CDR2 is SYDVKM. V gave up 4 bases and J gave up 2 bases, with 20 bases separating them. Here the CDR3 reads CASSSTGVQARNYGYTF. The CDR3 DNA sequence: TGTGCCAGCAGTTCGACGGGAGTCCAGGCTCGCAACTATGGCTACACCTTC.

The gene calls are TRBV19 and TRBJ1-5; D is undetermined. The germline V gene has CDR1 LNHDA and CDR2 SQIVND (reference sequence). The length of the CDR3 is 14 residues. Trimming pared 3 bases from V and 3 bases from J, leaving 9 bases between. The CDR3 nucleotides read TGTGCCAGTAGTATGGGCATCCCCAATCAGCCCCAGCATTTT. Residues: CASSMGIPNQPQHF.

The chain joins TRBV2 to TRBJ2-1; D not certain. Per germline, CDR1 SNHLY and CDR2 FYNNEI. Trimming removed 7 bases at V and 6 bases at J, with 13 bases between. The CDR3 loop spans 13 amino acids. CDR3 residues: CASTWSPANEQFF. Here the CDR3 DNA reads TGTGCCAGCACCTGGAGCCCCGCCAATGAGCAGTTCTTC. Full variable domain (rest looked up from reference TRBV2 and TRBJ2-1): EPEVTQTPSHQVTQMGQEVILRCVPISNHLYFYWYRQILGQKVEFLVSFYNNEISEKSEIFDDQFSVERPDGSNFTLKIRSTKLEDSAMYFCASTWSPANEQFFGPGTRLTVL.

Of note for this clone: A read error may produce the germline difference seen at one junction end. The V gene is TRBV7-2, the J gene TRBJ2-7; D might be TRBD1 or TRBD2, each matching 5 bases. The CDR3 loop spans 15 amino acids. CDR1 is SGHTA, CDR2 FQGNSA, per germline. The CDR3 loop is CASSLAPDRPYEQYF. The CDR3, as DNA: TGTGCCAGCAGCCTAGCACCCGACAGACCCTACGAGCAGTACTTC.

CDR3 sequence reads: CASSLLAGSHEQYF. The CDR3 nucleotides are TGTGCCAGCAGCCTGCTAGCGGGATCCCACGAGCAGTACTTC. The chain recombines TRBV7-2 with TRBJ2-7; 9 positions agree with TRBD2. Per germline, CDR1 SGHTA and CDR2 FQGNSA. The J segment lost 5 bases and the V segment lost 5 bases, leaving 7 bases of the junction unmatched. The CDR3 is made up of 14 amino acids. The whole variable domain, filled in from reference TRBV7-2 and TRBJ2-7, reads GAGVSQSPSNKVTEKGKDVELRCDPISGHTALYWYRQSLGQGLEFLIYFQGNSAPDKSGLPSDRFSAERTGGSVSTLTIQRTQQEDSAVYLCASSLLAGSHEQYFGPGTRLTVT.

V and J are TRBV6-2 or TRBV6-3 and TRBJ2-3; maybe TRBD2 (6 bases). Trimming stripped 5 bases from V and 10 bases from J, with 13 bases between. The CDR3 contains 12 residues. The V gene's germline CDR1 is MNHEY and CDR2 SVGEGT. In nucleotides, the CDR3 is TGTGCCAGCAGTGGGGGACTCGGAGCGCAGTATTTT. Encoded protein: CASSGGLGAQYF.

The V call is TRBV4-3, the J call TRBJ2-2, with 8 bases fitting TRBD2. In germline, CDR1 is LGHNA, CDR2 YSLEER. The CDR3 extends over 16 amino acids. Germline trimming cut 4 bases from V and 0 bases from J; bases unmatched to any gene: 4. CDR3 in DNA: TGCGCCAGCAGCCCCGGGGGGGCGCCGAACACCGGGGAGCTGTTTTTT. This gives the protein CASSPGGAPNTGELFF.

The chain is built from TRBV3-1 (or the pseudogene TRBV3-2) and TRBJ2-5; maybe TRBD2 (5 bases). The germline gives CDR1 LGHDT, CDR2 YNNKEL (reference sequence). The CDR3 consists of 11 residues. Trimming pared 5 bases from V and 7 bases from J, leaving 8 bases between. CDR3 coding DNA: TGTGCCAGCAGCTCGGCGGGGACCCAGTACTTC. Translated, it gives CASSSAGTQYF.

This chain connects TRBV19 to TRBJ2-7; D possibly corresponds to TRBD1 (6 bases). Germline values: CDR1 LNHDA, CDR2 SQIVND (reference sequence). Trimming stripped 2 bases from V and 5 bases from J, with 16 bases between. This CDR3 spans 15 amino acids. CDR3 sequence: CASSITEQGRNEQYF. DNA of the CDR3: TGTGCCAGTAGTATAACGGAACAGGGCCGGAACGAGCAGTACTTC. The full variable domain, in which reference TRBV19 and TRBJ2-7 provide the parts outside the CDR3, is DGGITQSPKYLFRKEGQNVTLSCEQNLNHDAMYWYRQDPGQGLRLIYYSQIVNDFQKGDIAEGYSVSREKKESFPLTVTSAQKNPTAFYLCASSITEQGRNEQYFGPGTRLTVT.

This chain uses TRBV28 with TRBJ1-5; 9 bases are a match to TRBD1. The CDR3 contains 16 residues. The V gene end was trimmed by 5 bases and the J gene end by 10 bases; junction bases not matched to a gene: 15. Germline V gives CDR1 MDHEN, CDR2 SYDVKM. Here the CDR3 DNA reads TGTGCCAGCAGTGAGTCCATGGACAGGGGAGGAGTTCCCCAGCATTTT. The encoded protein is CASSESMDRGGVPQHF.